Following are 13 T cell receptor beta chains from one sample sequenced in a study of blood T cell repertoires in COVID-19. Generated by immunoSEQ multiplex PCR, the TCRdb table keeps only in-frame clones and is missing some. The data contain approximately 62,000 clones, approximately 73% of them singletons. Sequenced input: peripheral blood. The receptors derive from a woman aged 50 to 60 with active or convalescent COVID-19.

The genes are TRBV13 and TRBJ1-4, with D perhaps matching TRBD1 (6 bases). This CDR3 is 16 amino acids long. Germline assignment: CDR1 PRHDT and CDR2 FYEKMQ (reference sequence). V was cut by 5 bases and J by 0 bases, with 13 bases left in between. The CDR3 here is CASSEGTFATNEKLFF. CDR3 DNA sequence: TGTGCCAGCAGCGAAGGGACATTTGCAACTAATGAAAAACTGTTTTTT.

The chain combines TRBV2 with TRBJ2-7, with no clear D. V gave up 6 bases and J gave up 9 bases, with 12 bases separating them. CDR1 is SNHLY, CDR2 FYNNEI, per germline. This CDR3 has 11 residues. CDR3 in amino acids: CASSERSRQYF. Written as DNA, the CDR3 is TGTGCCAGCAGCGAAAGGAGTCGGCAGTACTTC.

The chain links TRBV11-3 to TRBJ2-1, with 10 bases lining up with TRBD2. Trimming at V came to 5 bases and at J to 0 bases, leaving 4 bases not matched to a gene. The CDR3 runs to 16 residues. CDR1 and CDR2 (germline): SGHNT, YENEEA. Here the CDR3 DNA reads TGTGCCAGCAGCCCTGGGACTAGCGCCTCCTACAATGAGCAGTTCTTC. Encoded protein: CASSPGTSASYNEQFF.

The gene calls are TRBV7-9 and TRBJ1-3; D call uncertain. The germline V and J ends were trimmed by 7 bases and 3 bases, with 19 bases remaining between them. Germline V gives CDR1 SEHNR, CDR2 FQNEAQ (reference sequence). The CDR3 has 16 amino acids. The chain's CDR3 is CASTQAQVARGNTIYF. In nucleotides, the CDR3 is TGTGCCAGCACTCAAGCCCAGGTCGCTCGTGGAAACACCATATATTTT.

The rearrangement links TRBV15 to TRBJ1-1, with D possibly matching TRBD1 (5 bases). CDR1 is LNHNV and CDR2 is YYDKDF in the germline V gene (reference sequence). The CDR3 is 14 amino acids. V lost 0 bases and J lost 5, with 10 bases in between. CDR3 sequence reads: CATSRDLGGTEAFF. CDR3 coding DNA: TGTGCCACCAGCAGAGATCTCGGGGGGACTGAAGCTTTCTTT. Combining the CDR3 with reference TRBV15 and TRBJ1-1 gives the whole variable domain DAMVIQNPRYQVTQFGKPVTLSCSQTLNHNVMYWYQQKSSQAPKLLFHYYDKDFNNEADTPDNFQSRRPNTSFCFLDIRSPGLGDTAMYLCATSRDLGGTEAFFGQGTRLTVV.

The gene calls are TRBV7-8 and TRBJ2-7; D is perhaps TRBD1 (7 bases). CDR1 is SGHVS and CDR2 is FQNEAQ in the germline V gene. The CDR3 is made up of 16 amino acids. Trimming left V 2 bases short and J 6 bases short, with 20 bases between. The CDR3 sequence: CASSLYQGGPGIEQYF. In DNA, the CDR3 is TGTGCCAGCAGCTTATATCAGGGGGGTCCGGGCATCGAGCAGTACTTC.

Notes on this clone: The same CDR3 also results from other DNA sequences found in this sample. The chain employs TRBV29-1 and TRBJ2-7; TRBD2 might be the D (6 bases). In germline, CDR1 is SQVTM, CDR2 ANQGSEA. V shed 4 bases and J shed 2 bases, with 6 bases lying between them. The CDR3 totals 11 residues. The CDR3 sequence is CSVGGAYEQYF. DNA for the CDR3: TGCAGCGTTGGGGGGGCCTACGAGCAGTACTTC.

This chain connects TRBV5-1 to TRBJ2-2; 11 positions agree with TRBD1. The germline gives CDR1 SGHRS, CDR2 YFSETQ. This CDR3 contains 15 residues. V lost 5 bases to trimming and J lost 2 bases; unmatched junction nucleotides: 2. In DNA form, the CDR3 reads TGCGCCAGCAGGTGGACAGGGGGCAACACCGGGGAGCTGTTTTTT. It codes for CASRWTGGNTGELFF.

This chain joins TRBV7-8 and TRBJ2-2; 8 bases agree with TRBD2. V dropped 5 bases and J dropped 0; count of bases not matched to a gene: 5. There are 16 residues in the CDR3. Germline V gene sequence: CDR1 SGHVS, CDR2 FQNEAQ. The CDR3 DNA is TGTGCCAGCAGCCCCCCAGCGGGAGCGAACACCGGGGAGCTGTTTTTT. It is translated as CASSPPAGANTGELFF.

The V and J genes are TRBV27 and TRBJ1-2; D is possibly TRBD1 (5 bases). Germline assignment: CDR1 MNHEY and CDR2 SMNVEV (reference sequence). The CDR3 totals 14 residues. V lost 5 bases to trimming and J lost 6 bases, with 16 bases between them. CDR3 sequence (DNA): TGTGCCAGCAGTGACCATCAGGGAATGAATGGCTACACCTTC. This sequence encodes CASSDHQGMNGYTF.

About this clone: The same CDR3 arises from other DNA sequences in this sample as well. The V call is TRBV9, the J call TRBJ1-3; D is undetermined. The germline CDR1 and CDR2 sequences are SGDLS and YYNGEE. The CDR3 contains 12 residues. V dropped 5 bases and J dropped 4 bases, with 7 bases sitting between them. The CDR3 spells CASSPRGNTIYF. The CDR3 coding sequence is TGTGCCAGCAGTCCGAGGGGAAACACCATATATTTT.

This CDR3 reads CASSLSGTGEFYGYTF. CDR3 nucleotide sequence: TGCGCCAGCAGCTTGTCCGGGACAGGTGAATTTTATGGCTACACCTTC. V usage is TRBV5-1 and J usage is TRBJ1-2, with 8 bases matching TRBD1. V dropped 1 base and J dropped 5; count of bases not matched to a gene: 10. This CDR3 comprises 16 residues. Germline V lookup: CDR1 SGHRS, CDR2 YFSETQ.

The V gene is TRBV28, the J gene TRBJ1-2; 9 bases align to TRBD1. The CDR3 loop spans 13 amino acids. Germline V gene data show CDR1 as MDHEN and CDR2 as SYDVKM. The V segment lost 6 bases and the J segment 4 bases; nucleotides outside the gene matches: 3. CDR3 loop: CASRDRGGYGYTF. The CDR3 DNA reads TGTGCCAGCAGGGACAGGGGAGGCTATGGCTACACCTTC.